Included here is one T cell receptor beta chain sequence, with context. As yet, its antigen is unknown. The sample originates from a study of blood T cells in healthy people across ages. Whole-study findings and limits: Diversity of TCR beta correlated strongly with naive T cell percentage. Diversity of TCR beta per million T cells declined in a roughly linear way with age.

Next came a second PCR, run for about 7 to 11 cycles, which used a sample-barcoded 5' primer along with a J-beta primer mix. From the 5' RACE reads, TCRdb called clonotypes with MiXCR, one entry per CDR3 protein. The repertoire holds 1.5 million to 2 million distinct CDR3 sequences, with over 25% as singletons. V lost 3 bases and J 2 bases, leaving 12 bases between the germline ends. The CDR3 length is 14 residues. Germline CDR1 and CDR2: SGDLS and YYNGEE. The authors isolated at least 6.5 million PBMCs per sample. This receptor was obtained from a woman aged 25 to 39 in good health. The chain uses TRBV9 and TRBJ2-7; D gene uncertain. Sequenced material: blood. The CDR3 is CASSASWTTYEQYF. The CDR3 DNA reads as TGTGCCAGCAGCGCATCCTGGACCACCTACGAGCAGTACTTC.